The source of this T cell receptor (beta chain) is a study of memory CD4+ T cells and cytomegalovirus serostatus. Study overall: This sample comes from healthy Belgian adults, fewer than ten CMV seropositive, 24 seronegative. The study, taken as a whole, reports: Of 150 to 200 reported CMV TCRbeta sequences, under 80 were found in memory CD4+ repertoires.

Single viable CD3+CD4+CD8-CD45RO+ cells were sorted as the memory CD4+ T cells. After thawing, CD4+ T cells were positively selected. Points on this clone: The antigen is unknown.

Method: immunoSEQ multiplex PCR; TCRdb's copy keeps in-frame clones and lacks some. This repertoire shows 25,000 to 30,000 clones, about 71% found once; its top ten account for around 1%. The CDR3 loop spans 14 amino acids. The germline V gene encodes CDR1 SGHRS and CDR2 YFSETQ. The trim removed 3 bases at V and 5 bases at J, leaving 3 bases unmatched. The sequence came from an adult in good health and CMV-seronegative. Sequencing was done on a sample of memory CD4+ T cells from blood. The V call is TRBV5-1, the J call TRBJ2-7, with 12 positions matching TRBD1. The CDR3 DNA sequence: TGCGCCAGCAGCTCGGGACAGGGGGCCCACGAGCAGTACTTC. Translation gives CASSSGQGAHEQYF.